This T cell receptor beta chain derives from a study of T cells after yellow fever vaccination. Whole-study findings and limits: A secondary response was less intense yet reached its peak sooner, at day 5 versus 15. Reappearance after the booster was observed for most primary-vaccination clones (96% CD4, almost 90% CD8). The presence of abundant clonotypes contaminating from the bulk population was possible in FACS-sorted repertoires.

Template-switching 5'RACE yielded the TCR cDNA; a universal primer site and UMIs were added in the process. TCRdb reprocessed the 5' RACE reads via MiXCR and lists one record per CDR3 protein. The sample lists roughly 400,000 distinct CDR3 sequences, approximately 19% occurring once. This clonotype was counted at least ten times. The antigen is undetermined. This sequence originates from a man aged 18 to 30 who received the YFV17D yellow fever vaccine. The source material was PBMCs, sampled before the yellow fever booster vaccination.

The DNA of the CDR3 is TGTGCCAGCAGCTTAGTTATCACTGAAGCTTTCTTT. It yields the protein CASSLVITEAFF. This sequence joins TRBV7-9 and TRBJ1-1; no clear D. V lost 1 base and J lost 4, with 4 bases in between. The CDR3 contains 12 residues. Germline values: CDR1 SEHNR, CDR2 FQNEAQ (reference sequence).